This paragraph reports one T cell receptor (beta chain). The data belong to a study of blood T cell repertoires in COVID-19. Study-wide background: Some COVID-19 samples were acute and others convalescent; all came from the United States, Italy and Spain. T cells, B-cell-depleted T cells, or PBMCs supplied cDNA or gDNA.

Original methodology: Reference gene primer amplification in the assay estimated nucleated cell counts. The protocol was immunoSEQ multiplex PCR, while the TCRdb copy is restricted to in-frame clones and leaves out a portion. The DNA was the basis for D and trimming; V, J and clone size are from that table. The sample consists of about 280,000 clones, 88% of them appearing once. Seattle patients were enrolled during active infection and followed longitudinally. V lost 4 bases, J lost 1 base, and 11 bases lay in between. The germline CDR1 and CDR2 sequences are SGHNT and YENEEA. The CDR3 has 15 amino acids.

Material: peripheral blood. The receptor was derived from a woman aged 25-40 years with COVID-19, enrolled during active disease. The rearrangement links TRBV11-3 to TRBJ2-1; D is perhaps TRBD1 (6 bases). The CDR3 is CASSSFRGSYNEQFF. The CDR3 DNA is TGTGCCAGCAGCTCCTTTAGGGGGTCCTACAATGAGCAGTTCTTC.